What follows describes a single T cell receptor beta chain. It has no known antigen specificity. No base quality information exists; no much larger clone differs at one position. The data are from a study of CD8 T cells in Susac syndrome (dated by TCRdb to about 2019). In the study overall: Repertoire sequencing was used to test whether CD8+ T cell activation and differentiation in Susac syndrome was antigen driven.

RNA was extracted using the RNeasy kit, and about 0.45 to 1 microgram was reverse transcribed with random hexamers. The immunoSEQ multiplex PCR assay, covering 54 Vbeta and 13 Jbeta segments, was used to amplify TCR beta CDR3 regions. PCR amplification bias was corrected by using a synthetic template baseline for primer optimization and computational correction. As for the authors' bioinformatics: Only productive sequences were kept, with reads annotated to V, D and J genes according to IMGT and analyzed in immunoSEQ Analyzer. Clonality was calculated as one minus the Shannon entropy normalized by log2 of the number of productive unique sequences. For each patient and control, public and private clones were evaluated within the 100 most prevalent clones. A clone was defined as Susac-specific if it was absent from the healthy and MS cohorts, from about a thousand published viral clones and from other ImmuneACCESS disease sequences. The raw public reads went through TCRdb reprocessing: fastp at Q25, MiXCR clone calling, in-frame beta chains kept. Each CDR3 protein appears once, grouped with its most common genes and DNA. None of the V and J calls come from the authors' own analysis; TCRdb made them. Within this sample are some 200,000 distinct CDR3 sequences, with nearly 95% of them counted one time only. The ten largest clones capture approximately 0.097% of the sample.

Peripheral blood CD8+ and CD4+ T cells from healthy donors, Susac syndrome patients and multiple sclerosis patients were profiled by high-throughput TCR beta sequencing. The multiple sclerosis controls were treatment-naive patients whose relapsing-remitting disease, either stable or active, fulfilled the revised McDonald criteria. CD8+ TEMRA cells were enriched by FACS, while bulk CD8+ and CD4+ T cells were purified by magnetic negative isolation. Blood was collected in EDTA tubes and processed within 24 hours, with PBMCs isolated through density gradient centrifugation. PBMCs destined for TCR sequencing were cryopreserved in liquid nitrogen and later thawed in a 37 °C water bath. The sorted or isolated CD4+, CD8+ and CD8+ TEMRA cells reached a purity of at least 90%. Summary of the overall study and its limitations: The number of individuals in the TCR sequencing and HLA analysis was recognized as being relatively small.

V loses 3 bases at its end and J loses 4 bases; junction bases beyond the gene matches: 2. The CDR3 starts with the cysteine, ends with the phenylalanine, and has 15 residues. Kept here is only the CDR3 DNA, which spans 45 bases and is read in frame from base 1. Rearrangement joined TRBV12-3 or TRBV12-4 to TRBJ2-1; 11 bases in between match TRBD1. The sequencing input was CD4+ T cells from PBMCs. The receptor's source is a human donor with multiple sclerosis. CDR3 region: CASSLGQGDYNEQFF. The bases are TGTGCCAGCAGTTTGGGACAGGGGGATTACAATGAGCAGTTCTTC.